What follows are 10 T cell receptor beta chains derived from one specimen sequenced in a study of PD-1 blockade in classical Hodgkin lymphoma. Time point reported: cycle 4 day 1 (C4D1), after less than 7 weeks of nivolumab. In every patient, relapse followed autologous stem cell transplantation, while exposure to brentuximab vedotin differed. Sequenced by immunoSEQ multiplex PCR; TCRdb stores in-frame clones only, minus some. Of tens of thousands of clones listed, roughly 78% were seen once; the top ten hold less than 10%. Material: peripheral blood mononuclear cells (PBMCs), obtained before the fourth cycle of nivolumab. All receptors derive from a human donor with classical Hodgkin lymphoma.

The gene calls are TRBV7-9 and TRBJ2-3; TRBD2 agrees at 13 bases. Germline V lookup: CDR1 SEHNR, CDR2 FQNEAQ (reference sequence). The trim removed 5 bases at V and 6 bases at J, leaving 11 bases unmatched. CDR3 length equals 17 residues. CDR3 loop: CASSRRTSGSHGDTQYF. CDR3 nucleotide sequence: TGTGCCAGCAGCCGACGGACTAGCGGGAGCCATGGGGATACGCAGTATTTT.

This clone has more than one count but fewer than ten. This rearrangement joins TRBV7-6 to TRBJ1-3; D not certain. V lost 2 bases and J 0 bases, leaving 11 bases between the germline ends. Germline assignment: CDR1 SGHVS and CDR2 FNYEAQ. The CDR3 spans 16 residues. CDR3 loop: CASSLLSGRSGNTIYF. The CDR3 coding sequence is TGTGCCAGCAGCTTACTTTCCGGACGCTCTGGAAACACCATATATTTT.

The table lists this clone with a count of one. The chain is built from TRBV14 and TRBJ2-4; 10 bases align to TRBD2. V lost 0 bases to trimming and J lost 0 bases; unmatched junction nucleotides: 14. Germline V lookup: CDR1 SGHDN, CDR2 FVKESK. This CDR3 region has 21 residues. CDR3 residues: CASSQDPKLAGETLAKNIQYF. CDR3 in DNA: TGTGCCAGCAGCCAAGATCCCAAGCTAGCGGGAGAGACGCTAGCCAAAAACATTCAGTACTTC.

The CDR3 DNA is TGTGCCAGCAGCTTATGGGGGACAGTTCGGGACACTGAAGCTTTCTTT. This codes for CASSLWGTVRDTEAFF. V and J are TRBV7-2 and TRBJ1-1, with TRBD1 matching over 7 bases. The CDR3 sequence is 16 residues long. The germline V gene has CDR1 SGHTA and CDR2 FQGNSA. V shed 2 bases, J shed 3 bases, and the junction held 9 bases outside the gene matches.

DNA of the CDR3: TGTGCCAGCAGCTTAGTGGTATTGTTGGATGAGCAGTTCTTC. Amino acids: CASSLVVLLDEQFF. This sequence joins TRBV7-2 and TRBJ2-1; D is unclear. Germline CDR1 reads SGHTA; CDR2 reads FQGNSA. This CDR3 spans 14 amino acids. V was shortened by 1 base and J by 8 bases, with 12 bases between the two germline ends. Together with reference TRBV7-2 and TRBJ2-1, the CDR3 gives the full variable domain: GAGVSQSPSNKVTEKGKDVELRCDPISGHTALYWYRQSLGQGLEFLIYFQGNSAPDKSGLPSDRFSAERTGGSVSTLTIQRTQQEDSAVYLCASSLVVLLDEQFFGPGTRLTVL.

This clone appeared once. The rearrangement joins TRBV6-5 to TRBJ2-7; D unclear. CDR1 and CDR2 (germline): MNHEY, SVGAGI. V was pared by 2 bases and J by 0 bases, with 11 bases between. The CDR3 contains 15 residues. The CDR3 DNA sequence: TGTGCCAGCAGTTACCTTCCAGGTAGCTCCTACGAGCAGTACTTC. This codes for CASSYLPGSSYEQYF.

The chain carries TRBV19 and TRBJ1-5; TRBD1 might be the D (6 bases). CDR3 length: 14 residues. The germline CDR1 and CDR2 sequences are LNHDA and SQIVND (reference sequence). V lost 6 bases and J 1 base, leaving 10 bases between the germline ends. The CDR3 sequence: CASSRTASNQPQHF. CDR3 sequence (DNA): TGTGCCAGTAGCCGGACAGCAAGCAATCAGCCCCAGCATTTT.

The rearrangement uses TRBV7-8 and TRBJ2-2; D gene uncertain. CDR1 is SGHVS and CDR2 is FQNEAQ in the germline V gene. The CDR3 extends over 14 amino acids. V dropped 1 base and J dropped 0 bases, with 3 bases sitting between them. The CDR3 bases are TGTGCCAGCAGCTTAGTCGCGAACACCGGGGAGCTGTTTTTT. This codes for CASSLVANTGELFF.

This chain uses TRBV5-6 with TRBJ2-5; 7 positions agree with TRBD1. The J call could be wrong; TRBJ2-7 is a better fit for the DNA end. Germline CDR1 and CDR2: SGHDT and YYEEEE. This CDR3 is built from 16 residues. CDR3: CASSTDPGQILYEQYF. CDR3 nucleotides: TGTGCCAGCAGCACAGACCCGGGACAGATCCTCTACGAGCAGTACTTC.

The V and J genes are TRBV4-1 and TRBJ2-7; 10 positions match TRBD1. With 4 bases clipped from V and 4 bases from J, the junction kept 4 bases outside the gene matches. The germline V gene has CDR1 MGHRA and CDR2 YSYEKL. The CDR3 runs 14 residues. CDR3 DNA: TGCGCCAGCAGCCGGGGACAGGGGCCGTACGAGCAGTACTTC. Its translation: CASSRGQGPYEQYF.